This T cell receptor (beta chain) stems from a study of cytomegalovirus exposure and HLA in healthy donors. Study context: Caucasian-associated ancestry cluster membership applied to approximately 80% of nearly 400 genotyped donors. Study-level points and caveats: CMV serostatus alone was available as immune exposure information. Listed as cytomegalovirus-associated were approximately 160 TCR beta chains.

On this clone: As yet, its antigen is unknown.

Per the germline V gene, CDR1 is SGHNT and CDR2 is YYREEE (reference sequence). CDR3 length: 16 amino acids. V was pared by 3 bases and J by 3 bases, with 11 bases of the junction left unmatched. Vbeta (60) and Jbeta (13) primers were used in the PCR. Profiled with immunoSEQ multiplex PCR; TCRdb holds only in-frame clones, not every one. This sample carries about 150,000 clones, roughly 72% of them seen once, and the ten largest clones take approximately 1.8%. Input material: PBMCs. This sequence originates from a man aged 35-49 years in good health and CMV-seronegative. The chain couples TRBV5-4 to TRBJ1-2; 7 positions match TRBD1. The CDR3: CASSWEVWTGDYGYTF. The CDR3, as DNA: TGTGCCAGCAGCTGGGAGGTTTGGACAGGAGACTATGGCTACACCTTC.